One sample yielded the 5 T cell receptor beta chains listed below, sequenced in a study of tumor and adjacent non-tumor tissue in lung cancer. RNA was extracted from bulk tissue without any cell sorting. The library came from three nested PCR rounds adapted from ARM-PCR protocols. TCRdb called the multiplex PCR reads again in MiXCR, with one record for every CDR3 protein. The sample lists under 150,000 distinct CDR3 sequences; around 66% were seen once. The sequenced sample consisted of lung tumor tissue. The receptors were sampled from a man between 60 and 70 years old with small cell lung cancer.

V usage is TRBV20-1 and J usage is TRBJ2-3; D unresolved. This CDR3 contains 14 residues. V was cut by 0 bases and J by 11 bases, with 18 bases left in between. The germline CDR1 and CDR2 sequences are DFQATT and SNEGSKA (reference sequence). CDR3: CSARDFSRAVRQYF. Here the CDR3 DNA reads TGCAGTGCTAGAGATTTTAGTCGGGCAGTTAGGCAGTATTTT.

The V gene is TRBV20-1, the J gene TRBJ1-5, with a weak D call TRBD1 (5 bases). Germline V lookup: CDR1 DFQATT, CDR2 SNEGSKA (reference sequence). Trimming shortened V by 3 bases and J by 1 base, and 13 bases separated the two germline ends. The CDR3 is made up of 15 amino acids. This CDR3 reads CSASRQGGSNQPQHF. The CDR3 DNA is TGCAGTGCTAGCAGGCAGGGAGGGAGCAATCAGCCCCAGCATTTT.

J is TRBJ2-3 and V is TRBV20-1; possible D gene TRBD2, 6 bases. CDR1 is DFQATT, CDR2 SNEGSKA, per germline (reference sequence). Trimming shortened V by 7 bases and J by 6 bases, and 20 bases separated the two germline ends. This CDR3 contains 14 residues. CDR3 bases: TGCAGTGTTCCAAAGCAGGAGGGCCGGGATACGCAGTATTTT. Protein: CSVPKQEGRDTQYF.

The chain recombines TRBV5-1 with TRBJ1-2; TRBD1 is a possible D gene (5 bases). The germline V gene has CDR1 SGHRS and CDR2 YFSETQ. The CDR3 has 13 residues. The V gene lost 4 bases and the J gene lost 8 bases, with 15 bases spanning the gap. CDR3 loop: CASSAGTGPGYTF. The CDR3 DNA follows: TGCGCCAGCAGCGCCGGGACGGGGCCGGGCTACACCTTC. Complete variable domain (other parts from reference TRBV5-1 and TRBJ1-2): KAGVTQTPRYLIKTRGQQVTLSCSPISGHRSVSWYQQTPGQGLQFLFEYFSETQRNKGNFPGRFSGRQFSNSRSEMNVSTLELGDSALYLCASSAGTGPGYTFGSGTRLTVV.

This clonotype has a handful of counts. J is TRBJ1-2 and V is TRBV10-3, with 7 bases matching TRBD1. There are 14 residues in the CDR3. Trimming removed 6 bases from V and 7 bases from J; junction bases left unmatched: 11. The germline gives CDR1 ENHRY, CDR2 SYGVKD. CDR3 bases: TGTGCCATCAGAGCCGGGACAGCGGGCTCTGGCTACACCTTC. It codes for CAIRAGTAGSGYTF.